The rows below give T cell receptor beta chains drawn from one sample of a study of blood T cell repertoires in COVID-19. Only in-frame clones appear in the TCRdb table, and some are missing; sequencing was by immunoSEQ multiplex PCR. The sample has about 210,000 clones; 88% are singletons. The specimen sequenced was peripheral blood. Receptor source: an older man with acute or convalescent COVID-19. Each CDR3 is given with its conserved first and last residue. Each record gives: J gene, D gene, V gene, clone size, CDR3 protein, CDR3 DNA. D genes are given only for firm matches. Clone sizes are given selectively: once, few, many, or a class where the clone is expanded.

j_call: TRBJ1-5
d_call: -
v_call: TRBV4-1
clone_size: once
cdr3_aa: CASSPYREGNQPQHF
cdr3_nt: TGCGCCAGCAGCCCCTACAGAGAAGGCAATCAGCCCCAGCATTTT

j_call: TRBJ2-1
d_call: TRBD2
v_call: TRBV4-1
clone_size: -
cdr3_aa: CASSHPSGANEQFF
cdr3_nt: TGCGCCAGCAGCCACCCTAGCGGAGCGAATGAGCAGTTCTTC

j_call: TRBJ1-1
d_call: TRBD1
v_call: TRBV10-3
clone_size: -
cdr3_aa: CAIHGTGRMEAFF
cdr3_nt: TGTGCCATCCACGGGACAGGGCGGATGGAAGCTTTCTTT

j_call: TRBJ2-5
d_call: TRBD2
v_call: TRBV11-2
clone_size: -
cdr3_aa: CASSLAGGFGGETQYF
cdr3_nt: TGTGCCAGCAGCTTAGCCGGGGGGTTTGGCGGGGAGACCCAGTACTTC

j_call: TRBJ2-1
d_call: TRBD2
v_call: TRBV7-9
clone_size: -
cdr3_aa: CASSSGLAGVDEQFF
cdr3_nt: TGTGCCAGCAGCTCCGGACTAGCGGGAGTGGATGAGCAGTTCTTC

j_call: TRBJ2-1
d_call: TRBD1
v_call: TRBV3-1/TRBV3-2
clone_size: once
cdr3_aa: CASSQDWTGGKTVYNEQFF
cdr3_nt: TGTGCCAGCAGCCAAGATTGGACAGGCGGTAAAACGGTCTACAATGAGCAGTTCTTC

j_call: TRBJ1-3
d_call: -
v_call: TRBV11-2
clone_size: -
cdr3_aa: CASSLETGNTIYF
cdr3_nt: TGTGCCAGCAGCTTAGAAACGGGGAACACCATATATTTT

j_call: TRBJ2-2
d_call: -
v_call: TRBV18
clone_size: -
cdr3_aa: CASSPATPDTGELFF
cdr3_nt: TGTGCCAGCTCACCTGCGACACCTGACACCGGGGAGCTGTTTTTT

j_call: TRBJ1-1
d_call: -
v_call: TRBV5-1
clone_size: -
cdr3_aa: CASSSYGQNTEAFF
cdr3_nt: TGCGCCAGCAGCTCGTACGGACAGAACACTGAAGCTTTCTTT

j_call: TRBJ1-2
d_call: -
v_call: TRBV11-2
clone_size: -
cdr3_aa: CASSLAQGNYGYTF
cdr3_nt: TGTGCCAGCAGCTTAGCTCAGGGAAACTATGGCTACACCTTC

j_call: TRBJ1-5
d_call: TRBD1
v_call: TRBV28
clone_size: -
cdr3_aa: CASSLYRGYSNQPQHF
cdr3_nt: TGTGCCAGCAGTTTATACAGGGGATATAGCAATCAGCCCCAGCATTTT

j_call: TRBJ2-5
d_call: -
v_call: TRBV20-1
clone_size: once
cdr3_aa: CSASSASLVTQYF
cdr3_nt: TGCAGTGCTAGTAGCGCCTCTCTTGTGACCCAGTACTTC

j_call: TRBJ2-1
d_call: TRBD2
v_call: TRBV19
clone_size: -
cdr3_aa: CASSTLAGGFGNEQFF
cdr3_nt: TGTGCCAGTAGTACCCTAGCGGGAGGGTTTGGAAATGAGCAGTTCTTC

j_call: TRBJ2-2
d_call: -
v_call: TRBV6-5
clone_size: -
cdr3_aa: CASRAPGNTGELFF
cdr3_nt: TGTGCCAGCAGGGCCCCAGGGAACACCGGGGAGCTGTTTTTT

j_call: TRBJ1-2
d_call: TRBD1
v_call: TRBV6-6
clone_size: many
cdr3_aa: CASSYSPGTGAYGYTF
cdr3_nt: TGTGCCAGCAGTTACTCCCCTGGGACAGGGGCCTATGGCTACACCTTC

j_call: TRBJ2-2
d_call: -
v_call: TRBV5-5
clone_size: -
cdr3_aa: CASSLTNTGELFF
cdr3_nt: TGTGCCAGCAGCTTAACTAACACCGGGGAGCTGTTTTTT

j_call: TRBJ2-5
d_call: -
v_call: TRBV11-2
clone_size: -
cdr3_aa: CASSFRGETQYF
cdr3_nt: TGTGCCAGCAGCTTCAGGGGAGAGACCCAGTACTTC

j_call: TRBJ1-5
d_call: -
v_call: TRBV27
clone_size: -
cdr3_aa: CASSFVNQPQHF
cdr3_nt: TGTGCCAGCAGTTTCGTCAATCAGCCCCAGCATTTT

j_call: TRBJ2-5
d_call: -
v_call: TRBV20-1
clone_size: -
cdr3_aa: CSLSRGLPQYF
cdr3_nt: TGCAGTCTTTCACGAGGGCTCCCTCAGTACTTC

j_call: TRBJ2-7
d_call: -
v_call: TRBV7-2
clone_size: -
cdr3_aa: CASSMDRTYEQYF
cdr3_nt: TGTGCCAGCAGCATGGACAGAACCTACGAGCAGTACTTC

j_call: TRBJ1-4
d_call: TRBD1
v_call: TRBV29-1
clone_size: few
cdr3_aa: CSVALETGTANEKLFF
cdr3_nt: TGCAGCGTCGCCCTAGAGACAGGGACAGCTAATGAAAAACTGTTTTTT

j_call: TRBJ1-2
d_call: -
v_call: TRBV7-9
clone_size: -
cdr3_aa: CASSLVGGYTF
cdr3_nt: TGTGCCAGCAGCTTAGTCGGGGGCTACACCTTC